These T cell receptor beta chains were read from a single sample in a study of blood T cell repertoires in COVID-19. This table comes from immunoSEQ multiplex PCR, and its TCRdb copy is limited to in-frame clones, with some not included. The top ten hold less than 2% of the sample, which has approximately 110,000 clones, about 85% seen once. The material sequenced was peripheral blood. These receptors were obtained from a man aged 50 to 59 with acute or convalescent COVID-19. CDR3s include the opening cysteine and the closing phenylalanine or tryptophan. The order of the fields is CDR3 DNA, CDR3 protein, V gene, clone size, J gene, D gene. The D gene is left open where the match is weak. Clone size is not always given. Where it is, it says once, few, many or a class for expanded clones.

CDR3 DNA: TGTGCCTGGAGTGGAGACAGGGGGCTATACGAGCAGTACTTC
CDR3 protein: CAWSGDRGLYEQYF
V gene: TRBV30
clone size: NA
J gene: TRBJ2-7
D gene: TRBD1

CDR3 DNA: TGTGCCAGCAGCCGCAGGAGCGGCACTGAAGCTTTCTTT
CDR3 protein: CASSRRSGTEAFF
V gene: TRBV11-3
clone size: few
J gene: TRBJ1-1
D gene: NA

CDR3 DNA: TGTGCCAGCAGTGATCAACATAGCAATCAGCCCCAGCATTTT
CDR3 protein: CASSDQHSNQPQHF
V gene: TRBV6-1
clone size: NA
J gene: TRBJ1-5
D gene: NA

CDR3 DNA: TGCGCCAGCAGCATAGGGACAGGGCTCGCTGAAGCTTTCTTT
CDR3 protein: CASSIGTGLAEAFF
V gene: TRBV5-1
clone size: NA
J gene: TRBJ1-1
D gene: TRBD1

CDR3 DNA: TGTGCCAGCAGTGGTGCAGGACAGGTGTTGTTCTATGGCTACACCTTC
CDR3 protein: CASSGAGQVLFYGYTF
V gene: TRBV25-1
clone size: NA
J gene: TRBJ1-2
D gene: TRBD1

CDR3 DNA: TGTGCCAGCAGGCAGACTCCTATGACCCAGTACTTC
CDR3 protein: CASRQTPMTQYF
V gene: TRBV2
clone size: NA
J gene: TRBJ2-5
D gene: NA

CDR3 DNA: TGCAGCGCTGTGTGGGGAGAGAAGACCCAGTACTTC
CDR3 protein: CSAVWGEKTQYF
V gene: TRBV29-1
clone size: few
J gene: TRBJ2-5
D gene: NA

CDR3 DNA: TGTGCCAGCAGCCTTTCGACTAGCGGGACTTACACAGATACGCAGTATTTT
CDR3 protein: CASSLSTSGTYTDTQYF
V gene: TRBV11-2
clone size: NA
J gene: TRBJ2-3
D gene: TRBD2

CDR3 DNA: TGTGCCAGCAGATACCGACAGGTCACTTCCTACAATGAGCAGTTCTTC
CDR3 protein: CASRYRQVTSYNEQFF
V gene: TRBV6-5
clone size: NA
J gene: TRBJ2-1
D gene: NA

CDR3 DNA: TGTGCCAGCAGTCTACAGGGGATCAGGGGAGGCTACACCTTC
CDR3 protein: CASSLQGIRGGYTF
V gene: TRBV6-5
clone size: NA
J gene: TRBJ1-2
D gene: TRBD1

CDR3 DNA: TGTGCCAGCAGTACCGACAGGGGGTTCGAGCAGTACTTC
CDR3 protein: CASSTDRGFEQYF
V gene: TRBV2
clone size: NA
J gene: TRBJ2-7
D gene: TRBD1

CDR3 DNA: TGTGCCAGCAGCCTGGCACAGGGTTTGCTCAATGAGCAGTTCTTC
CDR3 protein: CASSLAQGLLNEQFF
V gene: TRBV27
clone size: NA
J gene: TRBJ2-1
D gene: NA

CDR3 DNA: TGTGCCAGCAGCGTCAGGACAGGGGCTGGAAACACCATATATTTT
CDR3 protein: CASSVRTGAGNTIYF
V gene: TRBV9
clone size: few
J gene: TRBJ1-3
D gene: TRBD1

CDR3 DNA: TGTGCCAGCAGCTTGGACAGGGAAATCAACGCTTTCTTT
CDR3 protein: CASSLDREINAFF
V gene: TRBV5-4
clone size: NA
J gene: TRBJ1-1
D gene: NA

CDR3 DNA: TGCGCCAGCAGCCAAGCGGGGGTGGGCTATGGCTACACCTTC
CDR3 protein: CASSQAGVGYGYTF
V gene: TRBV4-1
clone size: NA
J gene: TRBJ1-2
D gene: NA

CDR3 DNA: TGTGCCAGCAGCCAAGGCGGGTTCACAGATACGCAGTATTTT
CDR3 protein: CASSQGGFTDTQYF
V gene: TRBV3-1/TRBV3-2
clone size: NA
J gene: TRBJ2-3
D gene: NA

CDR3 DNA: TGTGCCAGCAGCCCCGGGACAATGGTCTACGAGCAGTACTTC
CDR3 protein: CASSPGTMVYEQYF
V gene: TRBV11-2
clone size: NA
J gene: TRBJ2-7
D gene: NA

CDR3 DNA: TGTGCCACCACGGACACCGCGAACACCGGGGAGCTGTTTTTT
CDR3 protein: CATTDTANTGELFF
V gene: TRBV24-1
clone size: NA
J gene: TRBJ2-2
D gene: NA

CDR3 DNA: TGCGCCAGCAGCCAGGGAAGCGGGGGCCTCTACAATGAGCAGTTCTTC
CDR3 protein: CASSQGSGGLYNEQFF
V gene: TRBV4-1
clone size: few
J gene: TRBJ2-1
D gene: TRBD2

CDR3 DNA: TGTGCCAGCAGCGTAGCCAGGAACACTGAAGCTTTCTTT
CDR3 protein: CASSVARNTEAFF
V gene: TRBV9
clone size: NA
J gene: TRBJ1-1
D gene: NA

CDR3 DNA: TGCGCCAGCAGCCCGTGGGACAGCACCTACGAGCAGTACTTC
CDR3 protein: CASSPWDSTYEQYF
V gene: TRBV4-1
clone size: NA
J gene: TRBJ2-7
D gene: TRBD1

CDR3 DNA: TGTGCCAGCATGGGACAGCCTAGCAATCAGCCCCAGCATTTT
CDR3 protein: CASMGQPSNQPQHF
V gene: TRBV28
clone size: NA
J gene: TRBJ1-5
D gene: TRBD1

CDR3 DNA: TGTGCCAGCAGTACAGGCTCTGAAGCTTTCTTT
CDR3 protein: CASSTGSEAFF
V gene: TRBV25-1
clone size: NA
J gene: TRBJ1-1
D gene: NA

CDR3 DNA: TGTGCCAGTAGTATAACAGGGGAGAGGACTAATGAAAAACTGTTTTTT
CDR3 protein: CASSITGERTNEKLFF
V gene: TRBV19
clone size: NA
J gene: TRBJ1-4
D gene: TRBD1

CDR3 DNA: TGTGCCAGCAGCGTAGGACAGGGCTCGGGTGGCTACACCTTC
CDR3 protein: CASSVGQGSGGYTF
V gene: TRBV9
clone size: NA
J gene: TRBJ1-2
D gene: TRBD1

CDR3 DNA: TGTGCCAGCAGCTACCGACTAGCGGGGGGAAGGAATGAGCAGTTCTTC
CDR3 protein: CASSYRLAGGRNEQFF
V gene: TRBV7-2
clone size: NA
J gene: TRBJ2-1
D gene: TRBD2

CDR3 DNA: TGTGCCAGCAGTCGGACAGGGGGGGATCAGCCCCAGCATTTT
CDR3 protein: CASSRTGGDQPQHF
V gene: TRBV6-6
clone size: NA
J gene: TRBJ1-5
D gene: TRBD1

CDR3 DNA: TGTGCCACCAGCAGAGAGGCCCTGAACACTGAAGCTTTCTTT
CDR3 protein: CATSREALNTEAFF
V gene: TRBV15
clone size: NA
J gene: TRBJ1-1
D gene: NA

CDR3 DNA: TGTGCCAGCAGCTTCCAGGTGATGAACACTGAAGCTTTCTTT
CDR3 protein: CASSFQVMNTEAFF
V gene: TRBV7-2
clone size: NA
J gene: TRBJ1-1
D gene: NA

CDR3 DNA: TGTGCCTGGAGTGGGACAGGGGGCAGGAACACTGAAGCTTTCTTT
CDR3 protein: CAWSGTGGRNTEAFF
V gene: TRBV30
clone size: NA
J gene: TRBJ1-1
D gene: TRBD1

CDR3 DNA: TGTGCCAGCAGTTACTCCTATACCACAGATACGCAGTATTTT
CDR3 protein: CASSYSYTTDTQYF
V gene: TRBV6-2/TRBV6-3
clone size: NA
J gene: TRBJ2-3
D gene: NA

CDR3 DNA: TGTGCCACCAGTGACCCTGGCAGTAATGAAAAACTGTTTTTT
CDR3 protein: CATSDPGSNEKLFF
V gene: TRBV24-1
clone size: NA
J gene: TRBJ1-4
D gene: NA

CDR3 DNA: TGTGCCAGCAGTGCAGCCACAGGTATCCATAATTCACCCCTCCACTTT
CDR3 protein: CASSAATGIHNSPLHF
V gene: TRBV7-8
clone size: NA
J gene: TRBJ1-6
D gene: NA

CDR3 DNA: TGTGCCAGCAGTGAGGGAACAGGGTACACCGGGGAGCTGTTTTTT
CDR3 protein: CASSEGTGYTGELFF
V gene: TRBV6-1
clone size: NA
J gene: TRBJ2-2
D gene: NA

CDR3 DNA: TGTGCCAGCGGCTCAAACACTGAAGCTTTCTTT
CDR3 protein: CASGSNTEAFF
V gene: TRBV3-1/TRBV3-2
clone size: few
J gene: TRBJ1-1
D gene: NA

CDR3 DNA: TGTGCCAGCAGCATAGGGGAAGGGGGAACTGAAGCTTTCTTT
CDR3 protein: CASSIGEGGTEAFF
V gene: TRBV9
clone size: NA
J gene: TRBJ1-1
D gene: NA

CDR3 DNA: TGTGCCAGCAGTTATAGGCTAGGGGGCAAAGATTCACCCCTCCACTTT
CDR3 protein: CASSYRLGGKDSPLHF
V gene: TRBV6-5
clone size: few
J gene: TRBJ1-6
D gene: TRBD1

CDR3 DNA: TGCGCCAGCAGCTTGGACTTGACGGGTAATCAGCCCCAGCATTTT
CDR3 protein: CASSLDLTGNQPQHF
V gene: TRBV5-1
clone size: once
J gene: TRBJ1-5
D gene: NA

CDR3 DNA: TGTGCCAGCCGACTCCGGGACAGGGTCTATAATTCACCCCTCCACTTT
CDR3 protein: CASRLRDRVYNSPLHF
V gene: TRBV28
clone size: NA
J gene: TRBJ1-6
D gene: TRBD1

CDR3 DNA: TGTGCCAGCTCACCCTGGGGAGACACTGAAGCTTTCTTT
CDR3 protein: CASSPWGDTEAFF
V gene: TRBV18
clone size: NA
J gene: TRBJ1-1
D gene: NA

CDR3 DNA: TGTGCCAGCAGCTTATATGGCACAGATACGCAGTATTTT
CDR3 protein: CASSLYGTDTQYF
V gene: TRBV7-2
clone size: NA
J gene: TRBJ2-3
D gene: NA

CDR3 DNA: TGCGCCAGCAGTGACATCTACAATGAGCAGTTCTTC
CDR3 protein: CASSDIYNEQFF
V gene: TRBV10-2
clone size: medium-sized
J gene: TRBJ2-1
D gene: NA

CDR3 DNA: TGTGCCAGCAGTTACTCAACTAGCGGGGGGGTAGATACGCAGTATTTT
CDR3 protein: CASSYSTSGGVDTQYF
V gene: TRBV6-5
clone size: NA
J gene: TRBJ2-3
D gene: TRBD2

CDR3 DNA: TGTGCCAGCAGCTTCGCCGGGGGGCCGAACATTCAGTACTTC
CDR3 protein: CASSFAGGPNIQYF
V gene: TRBV28
clone size: once
J gene: TRBJ2-4
D gene: NA

CDR3 DNA: TGTGCCAGCAGCTTCGACAGAAATCAGCCCCAGCATTTT
CDR3 protein: CASSFDRNQPQHF
V gene: TRBV7-9
clone size: NA
J gene: TRBJ1-5
D gene: NA

CDR3 DNA: TGTGCCAGCAGCTCGGCCGACCGACTAGCGGGGTATGAAGAGCAGTACTTC
CDR3 protein: CASSSADRLAGYEEQYF
V gene: TRBV5-6
clone size: few
J gene: TRBJ2-7
D gene: TRBD2

CDR3 DNA: TGCGCCAGCAGTGACCTTCTTGGGGGGGGGCGAGGAGAGACCCAGTACTTC
CDR3 protein: CASSDLLGGGRGETQYF
V gene: TRBV10-2
clone size: NA
J gene: TRBJ2-5
D gene: NA

CDR3 DNA: TGTGCCAGCAGTGCGCAGGGATTGAACACCGGGGAGCTGTTTTTT
CDR3 protein: CASSAQGLNTGELFF
V gene: TRBV2
clone size: NA
J gene: TRBJ2-2
D gene: NA

CDR3 DNA: TGTGCCAGCAGCTGGTGGGAGACAAAGAACACTGAAGCTTTCTTT
CDR3 protein: CASSWWETKNTEAFF
V gene: TRBV3-1/TRBV3-2
clone size: NA
J gene: TRBJ1-1
D gene: NA

CDR3 DNA: TGTGCCAGCACCGACCGGGGGGGTTATGGCTACACCTTC
CDR3 protein: CASTDRGGYGYTF
V gene: TRBV12-3/TRBV12-4
clone size: once
J gene: TRBJ1-2
D gene: NA

CDR3 DNA: TGTGCCAGTAGTATCAGGACAGATACGCAGTATTTT
CDR3 protein: CASSIRTDTQYF
V gene: TRBV19
clone size: NA
J gene: TRBJ2-3
D gene: NA

CDR3 DNA: TGCAGCGCCTCACAGCGGAGAGATACGCAGTATTTT
CDR3 protein: CSASQRRDTQYF
V gene: TRBV29-1
clone size: NA
J gene: TRBJ2-3
D gene: NA

CDR3 DNA: TGTGCCAGCGGACTGCCCCAGGGAGCAGGGGGCCGTGGCTACACCTTC
CDR3 protein: CASGLPQGAGGRGYTF
V gene: TRBV28
clone size: NA
J gene: TRBJ1-2
D gene: TRBD1

CDR3 DNA: TGTGCCAGCAGCCTCCTGCGACCTCGGTGGGGCGCGAGCATCTCACCCCTCCACTTT
CDR3 protein: CASSLLRPRWGASISPLHF
V gene: TRBV5-5
clone size: NA
J gene: TRBJ1-6
D gene: NA